A single sample is the source of the 15 T cell receptor beta chains below, sequenced in a study of T cells in Graves' hyperthyroidism and ophthalmopathy. From RNA transcripts, TCR beta CDR3 regions were amplified. The TCR CDR3 was amplified in a first-round RT-PCR using the HTBI primer set. TCRdb re-derived calls from the multiplex PCR reads in MiXCR, one entry per CDR3 protein. Found here are about 480,000 distinct CDR3 sequences, around 15% of them singletons; the top ten hold about a sixth. Sequenced sample: blood. The receptor source for this set is a woman aged 18 to 35 with Graves' hyperthyroidism.

V is TRBV5-6 and J is TRBJ2-7; 9 bases agree with TRBD1. This CDR3 spans 14 amino acids. CDR1 and CDR2 from the germline V gene are SGHDT and YYEEEE. Unmatched junction bases numbered 10, after V lost 7 bases and J lost 5 bases. The CDR3 bases are TGTGCCAGCGCGTTTTGGACAGGGGTAGACGAGCAGTACTTC. It codes for CASAFWTGVDEQYF.

The chain carries TRBV5-1 and TRBJ2-2; D ambiguous. The CDR3 length is 15 residues. V was clipped by 1 base and J by 0 bases, with 7 bases between them. The V gene's germline CDR1 is SGHRS and CDR2 YFSETQ. The CDR3, as DNA: TGCGCCAGCAGCTTGACGTTCCCGAACACCGGGGAGCTGTTTTTT. Protein sequence: CASSLTFPNTGELFF.

Many counts were recorded for this clonotype. The rearrangement uses TRBV12-3 or TRBV12-4 and TRBJ1-3; 8 positions match TRBD1. The CDR3 has 15 amino acids. With V trimmed by 5 bases and J by 4 bases, 7 bases remained unmatched. The CDR3 sequence is CASSDAGTGGNTIYF. Written as DNA, the CDR3 is TGTGCCAGCAGTGACGCCGGGACAGGAGGAAACACCATATATTTT.

This clonotype showed up many times. The J gene is TRBJ1-1, the V gene TRBV10-3, with D unresolved. Trimming removed 4 bases at V and 4 bases at J, with 13 bases between. The CDR3 length is 14 residues. Germline V CDR1 and CDR2: ENHRY, SYGVKD. CDR3 sequence reads: CAISGYGFSTEAFF. The DNA of the CDR3 is TGTGCCATCAGTGGATACGGGTTTAGCACTGAAGCTTTCTTT.

This clonotype has a count of ten or more. V and J are TRBV6-4 and TRBJ2-5, with 7 bases matching TRBD1. The CDR3 covers 14 residues. Germline CDR1 reads MRHNA; CDR2 reads SNTAGT. After removal of 7 bases from V and 2 bases from J, the junction contained 7 bases not matched to a gene. Here the CDR3 DNA reads TGTGCCAGCAACGGACAGGAGTGTCAAGAGACCCAGTACTTC. It codes for CASNGQECQETQYF.

This clonotype was seen many times. This rearrangement joins TRBV12-3 or TRBV12-4 to TRBJ1-1, with no clear D. The CDR3 sequence is 14 residues long. Trimming removed 6 bases from V and 4 bases from J, with 15 bases in between. The DNA for the CDR3 is TGTGCCAGCAGAAAGGACCGGGGAGGCACTGAAGCTTTCTTT. Translating it yields CASRKDRGGTEAFF.

This clonotype was detected many times. The gene calls are TRBV14 and TRBJ2-3, with 7 bases that match TRBD2. V lost 0 bases and J lost 0; bases outside the gene matches: 6. Germline CDR1 reads SGHDN; CDR2 reads FVKESK. This CDR3 is built from 17 residues. CDR3 coding DNA: TGTGCCAGCAGCCAAGAGCCGGGAGGCGGGAGCACAGATACGCAGTATTTT. It yields the protein CASSQEPGGGSTDTQYF.

In its sample, this clonotype was seen many times. The chain carries TRBV29-1 and TRBJ2-3; the D is unclear. V gave up 3 bases and J gave up 0 bases, with 16 bases separating them. The CDR3 is 16 amino acids. Germline CDR1 SQVTM, CDR2 ANQGSEA. CDR3 sequence (DNA): TGCAGCGTTGATCGCCTTTTTTTGGAGAGCACAGATACGCAGTATTTT. This codes for CSVDRLFLESTDTQYF.

This clonotype was found many times. The chain employs TRBV7-9 and TRBJ2-1; 7 bases are shared with TRBD1. Germline CDR1 is SEHNR and CDR2 is FQNEAQ (reference sequence). The CDR3 consists of 17 residues. Germline trimming cut 5 bases from V and 0 bases from J; bases unmatched to any gene: 10. CDR3 in DNA: TGTGCCAGCAGCCCTGGCCAGGGGACAGACTCCTACAATGAGCAGTTCTTC. Its translation is CASSPGQGTDSYNEQFF.

There are many counts of this clonotype. V is TRBV6-2 or TRBV6-3 and J is TRBJ2-1; 7 bases are shared with TRBD2. Germline CDR1 is MNHEY and CDR2 is SVGEGT. J lost 6 bases, V lost 5 bases, and 10 bases had no gene match. The CDR3 has 15 amino acids. The CDR3 spells CASSTLWRESNEQFF. The DNA for the CDR3 is TGTGCCAGCAGTACCCTGTGGCGGGAGAGCAATGAGCAGTTCTTC.

This clonotype has only a few counts. The J gene is TRBJ1-2, the V gene TRBV18, with D perhaps TRBD1 (5 bases). CDR1 and CDR2 from the germline V gene are KGHSH and LQKENI. This CDR3 is 15 amino acids long. Trimming shortened V by 2 bases and J by 8 bases, and 18 bases separated the two germline ends. The CDR3 loop reads CASSPGADTTLGYTF. The CDR3 coding sequence is TGTGCCAGCTCACCAGGGGCAGATACTACCCTAGGCTACACCTTC.

The sample holds many counts of this clonotype. The genes are TRBV6-2 or TRBV6-3 and TRBJ2-7; 12 nucleotides match TRBD2. This CDR3 is built from 14 residues. J lost 0 bases, V lost 7 bases, and 1 base had no gene match. The germline V gene has CDR1 MNHEY and CDR2 SVGEGT. The CDR3 reads CASMTSGSSYEQYV. CDR3 DNA sequence: TGTGCCAGCATGACTAGCGGGAGCTCCTACGAGCAGTACGTC.

This clonotype was recorded many times. This rearrangement joins TRBV7-3 to TRBJ1-4, with D perhaps TRBD1 (5 bases). Per the germline V gene, CDR1 is SGHTA and CDR2 is FQGTGA. V was cut by 5 bases and J by 8 bases, with 12 bases left in between. This CDR3 has 13 amino acids. The chain's CDR3 is CASSPWGGEKLFF. The CDR3 DNA reads as TGTGCCAGCAGCCCCTGGGGGGGGGAAAAACTGTTTTTT.

This clonotype appeared many times. The chain uses TRBV2 and TRBJ2-2; TRBD1 aligns across 7 bases. In germline, CDR1 is SNHLY, CDR2 FYNNEI. Losses at the gene ends were 7 bases for V and 7 bases for J; bases not matched to a gene: 9. The CDR3 has 14 residues. DNA for the CDR3: TGTGCCAGCAAAGGGCAGGGGGTATTCGGGGAGCTGTTTTTT. Translation: CASKGQGVFGELFF.

A word on this clonotype: This may be a read error: a much more frequent sequence differs by one nucleotide. The CDR3 DNA follows: TGTGCCGGCAGTTTATCGGGGACAGGGCGCGTACAGCCCCAGCATTTT. Encoded protein: CAGSLSGTGRVQPQHF. The genes are TRBV27 and TRBJ1-5; 9 bases match TRBD1. The CDR3 length is 16 residues. The germline V gene has CDR1 MNHEY and CDR2 SMNVEV (reference sequence).